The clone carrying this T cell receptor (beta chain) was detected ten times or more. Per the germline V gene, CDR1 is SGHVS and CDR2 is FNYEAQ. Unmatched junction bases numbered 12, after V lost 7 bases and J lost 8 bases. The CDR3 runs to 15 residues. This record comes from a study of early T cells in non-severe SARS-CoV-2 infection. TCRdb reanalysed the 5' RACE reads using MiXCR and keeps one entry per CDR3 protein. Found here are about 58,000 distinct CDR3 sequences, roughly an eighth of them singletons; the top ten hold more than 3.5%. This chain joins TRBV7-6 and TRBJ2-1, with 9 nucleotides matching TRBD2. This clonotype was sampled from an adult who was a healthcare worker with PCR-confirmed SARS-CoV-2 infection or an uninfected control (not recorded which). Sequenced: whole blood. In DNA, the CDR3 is TGTGCCAGCACCCTGGGGGCGGGAGGGCGTGATGAGCAGTTCTTC. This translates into CASTLGAGGRDEQFF.